This TCR beta chain was documented in a study of T cell repertoires in cytomegalovirus infection. Overall study context: Matching HLA type, along with CMV infection, was indicated by public TCR beta signatures. Overall study results and limits: The ex vivo response showed dominance by HLA-C-restricted CMV-specific TCR beta clonotypes.

A single record per CDR3 protein comes from TCRdb applying MiXCR to the reads. The data show 370,000 or so distinct CDR3 sequences, approximately 35% seen once. This CDR3 contains 17 residues. V was clipped by 0 bases and J by 2 bases, with 17 bases between them. CDR1 is SGHTA and CDR2 is FQGNSA in the germline V gene. This clonotype was recorded many times. Its antigen is not known. The sequence derives from a human donor in good health (CMV status not recorded). Some clones in this sample may be carry-over from other donors' samples. This specimen consisted of cultured PBMCs, obtained from culture after CMV antigen stimulation. V usage is TRBV7-2 and J usage is TRBJ2-7, with D perhaps matching TRBD1 (5 bases). The CDR3 DNA sequence: TGTGCCAGCAGCTTAGCTCTAATGGGCAGGGCCACCTACGAGCAGTACTTC. It specifies CASSLALMGRATYEQYF.